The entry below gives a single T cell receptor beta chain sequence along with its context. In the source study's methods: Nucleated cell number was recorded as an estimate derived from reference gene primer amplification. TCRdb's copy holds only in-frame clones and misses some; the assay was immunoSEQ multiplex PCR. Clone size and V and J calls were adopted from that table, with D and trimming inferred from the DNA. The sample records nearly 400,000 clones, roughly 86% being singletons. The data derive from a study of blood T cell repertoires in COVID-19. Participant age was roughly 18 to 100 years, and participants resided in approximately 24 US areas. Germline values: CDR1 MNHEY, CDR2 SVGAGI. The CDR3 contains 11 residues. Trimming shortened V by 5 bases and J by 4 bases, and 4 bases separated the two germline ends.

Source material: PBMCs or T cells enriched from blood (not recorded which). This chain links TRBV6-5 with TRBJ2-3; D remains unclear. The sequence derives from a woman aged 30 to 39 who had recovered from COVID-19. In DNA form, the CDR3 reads TGTGCCAGCAGTCGGGCAGATACGCAGTATTTT. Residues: CASSRADTQYF.